This entry is about one T cell receptor (beta chain). Its target is not known. It may be a read error: a sequence one base away is much more abundant. The length of the CDR3 is 16 residues. V was trimmed by 6 bases and J by 1 base, leaving 16 bases between them. Per germline, CDR1 SGHAT and CDR2 FQNNGV. The record originates from a study of T cells in Graves' hyperthyroidism and ophthalmopathy. Study conclusions and caveats: In the analysis, a 13 V-J model separated ophthalmopathy from stable hyperthyroidism. Blood also contained most expanded thyroid clonotypes above 0.001.

From RNA transcripts, TCR beta CDR3 regions were amplified. HTBI primers were employed in a first-round RT-PCR of the TCR CDR3. MiXCR, applied by TCRdb to the multiplex PCR reads, yields one record per CDR3 protein. The sample lists a few hundred thousand distinct CDR3 sequences; around 21% were seen once. Among the patients, aged 18 to 65, hyperthyroidism was newly diagnosed and had lasted under 2 months. V usage is TRBV11-2 and J usage is TRBJ2-4; a possible D gene is TRBD1 (5 bases). The clonotype originates from a man aged 18 to 29 with Graves' hyperthyroidism. The sequencing sample was made of blood. Here the CDR3 reads CASSSLSPGAKNIQYF. The CDR3 nucleotides are TGTGCCAGCAGTTCACTCTCCCCAGGGGCCAAAAACATTCAGTACTTC.